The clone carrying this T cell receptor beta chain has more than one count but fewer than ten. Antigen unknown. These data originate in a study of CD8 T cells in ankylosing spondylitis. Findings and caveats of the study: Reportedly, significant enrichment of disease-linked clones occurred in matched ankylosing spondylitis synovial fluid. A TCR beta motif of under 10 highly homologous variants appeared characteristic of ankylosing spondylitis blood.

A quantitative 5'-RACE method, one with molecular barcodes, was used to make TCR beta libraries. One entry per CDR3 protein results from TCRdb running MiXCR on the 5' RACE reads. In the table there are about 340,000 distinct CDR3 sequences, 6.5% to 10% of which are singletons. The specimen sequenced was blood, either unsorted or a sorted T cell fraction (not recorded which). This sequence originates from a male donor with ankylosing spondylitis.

For the CDR3, the DNA is TGTGCCAGCAGCCCGAGATACACAGATACGCAGTATTTT. Amino acids: CASSPRYTDTQYF. This chain uses TRBV6-2 or TRBV6-3 with TRBJ2-3; D gene ambiguous. The germline V gene encodes CDR1 MNHEY and CDR2 SVGEGT. The CDR3 contains 13 residues. Between the trimmed V and J ends, which lost 6 bases and 2 bases, there was a span of 9 bases.